Listed here are 20 T cell receptor beta chains from one sample, sequenced in a study of blood T cells in healthy people across ages. Primed by a sample-barcoded 5' primer and a J-beta primer mix, a second PCR proceeded for about 7 to 11 cycles. In TCRdb, the 5' RACE reads were re-called with MiXCR into one record per CDR3 protein. This sample has hundreds of thousands of distinct CDR3 sequences; under 25% occur once, and the top ten carry 3.5% to 4%. Sequencing was done on a sample of blood. All receptors come from a man aged 65 to 85 in good health.

This clonotype was seen many times. This chain links TRBV28 with TRBJ2-2; 11 nucleotides align to TRBD2. Looked up from germline, CDR1 is MDHEN and CDR2 is SYDVKM. The V gene end was trimmed by 4 bases and the J gene end by 6 bases; junction bases not matched to a gene: 7. CDR3 length: 16 amino acids. CDR3 protein: CASSSQLAGGPGELFF. CDR3 in DNA: TGTGCCAGCAGTTCCCAGCTAGCGGGAGGCCCCGGGGAGCTGTTTTTT.

This clonotype was counted between two and nine times. The V gene is TRBV10-2, the J gene TRBJ1-1; a weak D match, TRBD1 (5 bases). Trimming left V 10 bases short and J 4 bases short, with 13 bases between. CDR3 size: 12 residues. Germline lookup yields CDR1 WSHSY and CDR2 SAAADI. CDR3: CATQQAATEAFF. CDR3 DNA: TGCGCCACCCAACAGGCGGCCACTGAAGCTTTCTTT.

The V gene is TRBV29-1, the J gene TRBJ2-5; 7 bases fit TRBD2. Judging by the DNA end, TRBJ2-7 fits better; the J call may be wrong. Germline V gives CDR1 SQVTM, CDR2 ANQGSEA. The CDR3 runs to 15 residues. In DNA form, the CDR3 reads TGCAGCGTTGAGGGGGTAGCGGGTAGCTCCTACGAGCAGTACTTC. As protein: CSVEGVAGSSYEQYF.

The chain uses TRBV5-1 and TRBJ2-3, with 11 nucleotides matching TRBD2. Germline V CDR1 and CDR2: SGHRS, YFSETQ. V was pared by 3 bases and J by 6 bases, with 9 bases of the junction left unmatched. The CDR3 is made up of 16 amino acids. This CDR3 reads CASSWGTSGPTDTQYF. The CDR3 nucleotides are TGCGCCAGCAGCTGGGGGACTAGCGGACCCACGGATACGCAGTATTTT.

The genes are TRBV4-3 and TRBJ2-5; 9 nucleotides agree with TRBD1. The junction had 10 bases not matched to a gene; V was cut back by 6 bases and J by 2 bases. The CDR3 consists of 16 residues. The germline V gene has CDR1 LGHNA and CDR2 YSLEER. The CDR3 DNA sequence: TGCGCCAGCAGTCGAGGCAACGGACAGGGGCAAGAGACCCAGTACTTC. It specifies CASSRGNGQGQETQYF.

V is TRBV28 and J is TRBJ1-1; D is unresolved. Between the trimmed V and J ends, which lost 4 bases and 3 bases, there was a span of 12 bases. The germline V gene encodes CDR1 MDHEN and CDR2 SYDVKM. There are 14 residues in the CDR3. The CDR3 spells CASSSPAGDTEAFF. In DNA, the CDR3 is TGTGCCAGCAGTTCCCCAGCTGGGGACACTGAAGCTTTCTTT.

This clonotype has just a few counts. The chain carries TRBV5-1 and TRBJ1-4; D perhaps matches TRBD1 (5 bases). V shed 1 base and J shed 8 bases, with 15 bases lying between them. Germline assignment: CDR1 SGHRS and CDR2 YFSETQ. CDR3 size: 15 residues. Here the CDR3 DNA reads TGCGCCAGCAGCTTGCGGCCAGGGACGGAAGAAAAACTGTTTTTT. Its protein is CASSLRPGTEEKLFF.

The V call is TRBV20-1, the J call TRBJ2-5; TRBD2 matches 10 bases. The DNA end is a closer match to TRBJ2-7, so the J assignment may be wrong. This CDR3 contains 14 residues. Germline-derived CDR1 and CDR2 are DFQATT and SNEGSKA (reference sequence). The CDR3 loop is CSARLAGVFYEQYF. CDR3 coding DNA: TGCAGTGCTAGGCTAGCGGGAGTATTCTACGAGCAGTACTTC.

A few counts support this clonotype. CDR3 sequence: CASRPQGGTEYEQYF. Written as DNA, the CDR3 is TGCGCCAGCAGACCTCAGGGGGGGACGGAATACGAGCAGTACTTC. The rearrangement links TRBV5-1 to TRBJ2-7, with D perhaps being TRBD1 or TRBD2 (7 bases each). V shed 5 bases and J shed 4 bases, with 19 bases lying between them. The CDR3 contains 15 residues. Germline CDR1 SGHRS, CDR2 YFSETQ. The entire variable domain, with the rest obtained from reference TRBV5-1 and TRBJ2-7, is as follows: KAGVTQTPRYLIKTRGQQVTLSCSPISGHRSVSWYQQTPGQGLQFLFEYFSETQRNKGNFPGRFSGRQFSNSRSEMNVSTLELGDSALYLCASRPQGGTEYEQYFGPGTRLTVT.

The table lists this clonotype with a few counts. The V gene is TRBV28, the J gene TRBJ2-5, with 9 bases aligning to TRBD1. The last part of the DNA fits TRBJ2-1 better; the J call may be wrong. The germline V gene has CDR1 MDHEN and CDR2 SYDVKM. The CDR3 extends over 16 amino acids. The CDR3 spells CASRPIPGQGFNEQFF. The CDR3 DNA sequence: TGTGCCTCCCGGCCCATCCCGGGACAGGGATTCAATGAGCAGTTCTTC.

This chain connects TRBV4-3 to TRBJ1-4; no clear D gene. Germline loops: CDR1 LGHNA, CDR2 YSLEER. Trimming removed 0 bases at V and 8 bases at J, with 13 bases between. CDR3 length: 15 amino acids. In nucleotides, the CDR3 is TGCGCCAGCAGCCAAGATTTCGGGGTCCGGGAAAAACTGTTTTTT. It is translated as CASSQDFGVREKLFF.

This chain connects TRBV6-6 to TRBJ1-4; the D is unclear. The CDR3 is made up of 13 amino acids. CDR1 MNHNY and CDR2 SVGAGI come from the germline V gene (reference sequence). Trimming cost V 0 bases and J 3 bases, with 2 bases left between them. The CDR3 loop reads CASSYSPNEKLFF. In nucleotides, the CDR3 is TGTGCCAGCAGTTACTCCCCTAATGAAAAACTGTTTTTT.

This clonotype was counted only a few times. The germline gene is not matched at one end of the junction; a read error may be the cause. The chain joins TRBV5-1 to TRBJ2-1, with TRBD2 as a possible D gene (6 bases). In germline, CDR1 is SGHRS, CDR2 YFSETQ. This CDR3 comprises 15 residues. The CDR3 nucleotides are TGCGCCAGCAGCTTGGGTGGTAGCGGTATCAATGAGCTGTTCTTC. It codes for CASSLGGSGINELFF.

The gene calls are TRBV2 and TRBJ1-1, with TRBD1 identical over 7 bases. CDR3 length equals 13 residues. J lost 4 bases, V lost 8 bases, and 7 bases had no gene match. Germline CDR1 is SNHLY and CDR2 is FYNNEI. The CDR3 DNA follows: TGTGCCAGCGGAGAGGGGGCAACCACTGAAGCTTTCTTT. Translation: CASGEGATTEAFF.

This clonotype was detected only a few times. The rearrangement joins TRBV28 to TRBJ2-3, with 7 bases matching TRBD1. J lost 10 bases, V lost 2 bases, and 6 bases had no gene match. The CDR3 length is 13 residues. Germline V CDR1 and CDR2: MDHEN, SYDVKM. CDR3 sequence reads: CASSLLGTEAQYF. For the CDR3, the DNA is TGTGCCAGCAGTTTACTCGGGACAGAGGCGCAGTATTTT. The whole variable domain, remainder taken from reference TRBV28 and TRBJ2-3, is DVKVTQSSRYLVKRTGEKVFLECVQDMDHENMFWYRQDPGLGLRLIYFSYDVKMKEKGDIPEGYSVSREKKERFSLILESASTNQTSMYLCASSLLGTEAQYFGPGTRLTVL.

V and J are TRBV28 and TRBJ1-4; D is perhaps TRBD1 (5 bases). The CDR3 runs to 17 residues. Germline CDR1 MDHEN, CDR2 SYDVKM. V dropped 3 bases and J dropped 3 bases, with 17 bases sitting between them. The CDR3 loop is CASSFMLGGSPNEKLFF. The CDR3, as DNA: TGTGCCAGCAGTTTTATGTTGGGGGGGTCTCCTAATGAAAAACTGTTTTTT.

This clonotype turned up a few times. This chain connects TRBV5-1 to TRBJ2-3, with 9 bases that match TRBD2. CDR1 is SGHRS and CDR2 is YFSETQ in the germline V gene. The CDR3 is 18 residues long. J gave up 2 bases and V 0 bases, and 10 bases lay outside the gene matches. CDR3 sequence: CASSLALSGSVTTDTQYF. CDR3 in DNA: TGCGCCAGCAGCTTGGCCCTTAGCGGGAGTGTTACCACAGATACGCAGTATTTT.

The V gene is TRBV20-1, the J gene TRBJ2-1; unclear D gene. The germline CDR1 and CDR2 sequences are DFQATT and SNEGSKA (reference sequence). This CDR3 has 14 residues. Trimming cost V 2 bases and J 2 bases, with 10 bases left between them. The CDR3 nucleotides read TGCAGTGCTAGACCCCTAGTTACCTACAATGAGCAGTTCTTC. Its protein product is CSARPLVTYNEQFF.

In the case of this clonotype: One end of the junction is discordant with germline, which a read error may explain. The chain joins TRBV7-3 to TRBJ1-1; D perhaps matches TRBD1 (5 bases). In germline, CDR1 is SGHTA, CDR2 FQGTGA. The CDR3 consists of 13 residues. The CDR3 DNA reads as TGTGCCGGCAGCGCCGTAGGGGCGTCTGAAGCTTTCTTT. Translated: CAGSAVGASEAFF.

This sequence joins TRBV6-2 or TRBV6-3 and TRBJ2-2; either TRBD1 or TRBD2 may fit D (5 bases each). Germline loops: CDR1 MNHEY, CDR2 SVGEGT. The CDR3 spans 12 residues. Trimming removed 7 bases from V and 6 bases from J, with 9 bases in between. The CDR3 DNA reads TGTGCCAGCACACTAGGGGCCGGGGAGCTGTTTTTT. Its protein product is CASTLGAGELFF.